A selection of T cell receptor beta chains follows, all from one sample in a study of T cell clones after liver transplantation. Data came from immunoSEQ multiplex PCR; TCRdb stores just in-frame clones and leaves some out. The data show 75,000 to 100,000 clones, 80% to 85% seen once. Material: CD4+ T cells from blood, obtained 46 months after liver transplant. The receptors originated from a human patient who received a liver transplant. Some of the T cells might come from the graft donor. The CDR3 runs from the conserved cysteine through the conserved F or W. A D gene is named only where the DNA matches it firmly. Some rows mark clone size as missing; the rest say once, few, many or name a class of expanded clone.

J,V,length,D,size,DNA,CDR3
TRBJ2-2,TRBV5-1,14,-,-,TGCGCCAGCAGCTTGGTGGGGGTCACCGGGGAGCTGTTTTTT,CASSLVGVTGELFF
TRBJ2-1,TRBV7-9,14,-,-,TGTGCCAGCAGCTTAAGGGCTGGCAACAATGAGCAGTTCTTC,CASSLRAGNNEQFF
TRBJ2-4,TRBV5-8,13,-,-,TGTGCCAGCAGCTTGGGCCTAGGAAACATTCAGTACTTC,CASSLGLGNIQYF
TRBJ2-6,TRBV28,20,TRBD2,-,TGTGCCAGCAGTTCTCCAGCGGGGGCCGTGGTGCTCTCCGGGGCCAACGTCCTGACTTTC,CASSSPAGAVVLSGANVLTF
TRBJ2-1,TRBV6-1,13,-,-,TGTGCCAGCAGTGTGCCCTACGAGATGGAGCAGTTCTTC,CASSVPYEMEQFF
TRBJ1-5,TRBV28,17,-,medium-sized,TGTGCCAGCACCTACCTCGGGGGCGCCCTAGGAAATCAGCCCCAGCATTTT,CASTYLGGALGNQPQHF
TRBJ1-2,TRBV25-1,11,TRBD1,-,TGTGCCAGCAGGACAGGGAAGGGCTACACCTTC,CASRTGKGYTF
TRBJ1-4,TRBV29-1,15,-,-,TGCAGCGTTGAAGACCCGAGGGTGGGGGTAGAAAAACTGTTTTTT,CSVEDPRVGVEKLFF
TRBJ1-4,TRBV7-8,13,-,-,TGTGCCAGCAGCTTTAACGCAAATGAAAAACTGTTTTTT,CASSFNANEKLFF
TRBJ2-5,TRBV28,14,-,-,TGTGCCAGCATCGGTCCCCCGCCCCAAGAGACCCAGTACTTC,CASIGPPPQETQYF
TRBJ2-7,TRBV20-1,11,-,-,TGCAGTGCTATCCCAACCTACGAGCAGTACTTC,CSAIPTYEQYF
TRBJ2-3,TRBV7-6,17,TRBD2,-,TGTGCCAGCAGCTTCGATTGGCGGGAGGGGCGAACAGATACGCAGTATTTT,CASSFDWREGRTDTQYF
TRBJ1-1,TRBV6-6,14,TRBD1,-,TGTGCCAGCCGGGGACAGGGGGCGGGCACTGAAGCTTTCTTT,CASRGQGAGTEAFF
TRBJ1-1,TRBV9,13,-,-,TGTGCCAGCAGCGTGGACGCCTACACTGAAGCTTTCTTT,CASSVDAYTEAFF
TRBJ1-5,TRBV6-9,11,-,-,TGTGCCAGCATCGCGAGGAGGGACCGGCATTTT,CASIARRDRHF
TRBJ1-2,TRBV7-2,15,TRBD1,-,TGTGCCAGCAGTAAATCAGGGGGCGCGATCTATGGCTACACCTTC,CASSKSGGAIYGYTF
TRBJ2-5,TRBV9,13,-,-,TGTGCCAGCAGCGTTTCCAGCCAAGAGACCCAGTACTTC,CASSVSSQETQYF
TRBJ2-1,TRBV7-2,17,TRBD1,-,TGTGCCAGCAGCCCTACAGGGGTTCTTAGCTCCTACAATGAGCAGTTCTTC,CASSPTGVLSSYNEQFF
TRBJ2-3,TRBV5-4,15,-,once,TGTGCCAGCAGCTTGGCCTTGGTTCGCACAGATACGCAGTATTTT,CASSLALVRTDTQYF
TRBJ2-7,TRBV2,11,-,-,TGTGCCAGCAGTGTAGGTGCTCAGCTGAACTTC,CASSVGAQLNF
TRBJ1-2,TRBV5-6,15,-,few,TGTGCCAGCAGCTTCTCCCGGGGGGCCGACTATGGCTACACCTTC,CASSFSRGADYGYTF
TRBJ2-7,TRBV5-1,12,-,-,TGCGCCAGCAGCTTGCAACCCTACGAGCAGTACTTC,CASSLQPYEQYF
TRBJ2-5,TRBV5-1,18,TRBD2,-,TGCGCCAGCAGCTGGGGGACTAGCGGGAGTTACGTCCAAGAGACCCAGTACTTC,CASSWGTSGSYVQETQYF
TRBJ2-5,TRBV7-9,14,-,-,TGTGCCAGCAGCTCCCGGGGGCAGCAAGAGACCCAGTACTTC,CASSSRGQQETQYF
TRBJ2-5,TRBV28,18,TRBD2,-,TGTGCCAGCAGTTCCCCACTTCATATAGCGGCAGCGGGGGAGACCCAGTACTTC,CASSSPLHIAAAGETQYF
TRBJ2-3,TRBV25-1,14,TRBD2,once,TGTGCCACCTCAAGGACTAGCATAGGAGATACGCAGTATTTT,CATSRTSIGDTQYF
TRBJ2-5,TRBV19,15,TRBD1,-,TGTGCCAGTAGTACCAGGGGGCGCCGCCAAGAGACCCAGTACTTC,CASSTRGRRQETQYF
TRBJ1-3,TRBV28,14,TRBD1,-,TGTGCCAGCAGTTCGACAGGGACGGGAAACACCATATATTTT,CASSSTGTGNTIYF
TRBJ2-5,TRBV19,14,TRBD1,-,TGTGCCAGTAGTATTGCGACAGGGGAAGAGACCCAGTACTTC,CASSIATGEETQYF
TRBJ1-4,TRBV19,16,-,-,TGTGCCAGTAGCCCCCGACAGACTGCAACTAATGAAAAACTGTTTTTT,CASSPRQTATNEKLFF
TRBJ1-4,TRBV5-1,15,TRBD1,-,TGCGCCAGCAGCTTGGCGACAGGGGGATACGAAAAACTGTTTTTT,CASSLATGGYEKLFF
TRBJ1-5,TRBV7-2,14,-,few,TGTGCCAGCAGCAAGCGGTCGGGGGATCAGCCCCAGCATTTT,CASSKRSGDQPQHF
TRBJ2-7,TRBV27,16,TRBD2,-,TGTGCCAGCAGTTATGGACTAGCGGGAAACAGCTACGAGCAGTACTTC,CASSYGLAGNSYEQYF
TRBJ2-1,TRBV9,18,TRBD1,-,TGTGCCAGCAGCGTAGCTTATCACAGGGGAGATAGAGGGAATGAGCAGTTCTTC,CASSVAYHRGDRGNEQFF
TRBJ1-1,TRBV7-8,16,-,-,TGTGCCAGCAGCTTAGTCAGGGCAGCGGGGAACACTGAAGCTTTCTTT,CASSLVRAAGNTEAFF
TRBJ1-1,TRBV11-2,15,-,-,TGTGCCAGCAGCTTAGATCGGCAGGCGAACACTGAAGCTTTCTTT,CASSLDRQANTEAFF
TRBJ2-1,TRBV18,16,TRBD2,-,TGTGCCAGCTCACCACTCGAGCGGGAGGGCCGTAATGAGCAGTTCTTC,CASSPLEREGRNEQFF
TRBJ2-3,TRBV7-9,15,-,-,TGTGCCAGCAGCTTCGACGGTAGCTCCACAGATACGCAGTATTTT,CASSFDGSSTDTQYF
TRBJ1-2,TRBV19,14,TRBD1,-,TGTGCCAGTATGCGGGACAGGGCTTACTATGGCTACACCTTC,CASMRDRAYYGYTF
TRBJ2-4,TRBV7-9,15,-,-,TGTGCCAGCAGCTTAGGTGCTAGGAGGGAAAACATTCAGTACTTC,CASSLGARRENIQYF
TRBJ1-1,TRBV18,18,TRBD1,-,TGTGCCAGCTCACCACAACATGCAGGGGGGTCCATGAACACTGAAGCTTTCTTT,CASSPQHAGGSMNTEAFF
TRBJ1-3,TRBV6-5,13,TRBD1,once,TGTGCCAGCACCCGCGACAGGGGGAACACCATATATTTT,CASTRDRGNTIYF
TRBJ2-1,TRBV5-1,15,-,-,TGCGCCAGCAGCTTGTTCGGGGGCTTTGACAATGAGCAGTTCTTC,CASSLFGGFDNEQFF
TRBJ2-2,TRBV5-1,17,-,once,TGCGCCAGCAGCTTGGGGGCCAGGGCAGGGGACACCGGGGAGCTGTTTTTT,CASSLGARAGDTGELFF
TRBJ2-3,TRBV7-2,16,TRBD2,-,TGTGCCAGCAGCTTAGGGCTAGCGGGGCACACAGATACGCAGTATTTT,CASSLGLAGHTDTQYF
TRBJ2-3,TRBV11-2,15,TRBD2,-,TGTGCCAGCAGCCGACTAGCGGGAGGTACAGATACGCAGTATTTT,CASSRLAGGTDTQYF
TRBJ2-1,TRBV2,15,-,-,TGTGCCAGCAGTGAGGACCGGAGCTCCTACAATGAGCAGTTCTTC,CASSEDRSSYNEQFF
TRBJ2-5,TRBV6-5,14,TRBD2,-,TGTGCCAGCTGCAGACTAGCGGGATCTGAGACCCAGTACTTC,CASCRLAGSETQYF